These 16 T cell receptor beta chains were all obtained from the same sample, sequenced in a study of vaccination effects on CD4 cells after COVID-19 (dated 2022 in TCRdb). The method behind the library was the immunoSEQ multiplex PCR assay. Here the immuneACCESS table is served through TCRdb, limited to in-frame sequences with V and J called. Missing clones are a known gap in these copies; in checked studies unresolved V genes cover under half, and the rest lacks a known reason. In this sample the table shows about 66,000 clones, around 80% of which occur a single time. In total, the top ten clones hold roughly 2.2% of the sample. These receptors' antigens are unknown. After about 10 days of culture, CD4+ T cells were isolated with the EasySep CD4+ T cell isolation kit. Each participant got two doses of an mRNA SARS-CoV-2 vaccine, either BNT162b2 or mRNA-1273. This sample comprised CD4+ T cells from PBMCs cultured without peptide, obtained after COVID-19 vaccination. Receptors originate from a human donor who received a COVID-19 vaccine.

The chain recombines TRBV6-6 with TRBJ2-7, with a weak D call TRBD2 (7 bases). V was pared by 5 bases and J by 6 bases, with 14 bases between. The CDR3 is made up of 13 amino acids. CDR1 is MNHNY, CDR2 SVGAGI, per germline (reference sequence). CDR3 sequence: CASSTTRGGEQYV. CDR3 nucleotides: TGTGCCAGCAGTACCACAAGGGGGGGCGAGCAGTACGTC.

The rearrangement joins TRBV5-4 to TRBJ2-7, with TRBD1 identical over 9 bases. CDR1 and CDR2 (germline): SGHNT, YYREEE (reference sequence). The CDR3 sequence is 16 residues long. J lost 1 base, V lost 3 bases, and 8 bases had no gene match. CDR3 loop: CASSSYDRGVSYEQYV. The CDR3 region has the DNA TGTGCCAGCAGCTCTTATGACAGGGGGGTTTCCTACGAGCAGTACGTC.

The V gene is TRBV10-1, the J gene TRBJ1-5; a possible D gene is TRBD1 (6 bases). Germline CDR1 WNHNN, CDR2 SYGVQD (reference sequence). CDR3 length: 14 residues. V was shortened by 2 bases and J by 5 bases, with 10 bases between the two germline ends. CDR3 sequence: CASSEGGPHQPQHF. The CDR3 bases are TGCGCCAGCAGTGAGGGGGGGCCCCATCAGCCCCAGCATTTT.

CDR3 nucleotide sequence: TGTGCCAGCAGCTGGCAGGGGGTCTATGGCTACACCTTC. Translated: CASSWQGVYGYTF. The genes are TRBV5-6 and TRBJ1-2; 7 bases fit TRBD1. CDR3 size: 13 residues. The germline V gene encodes CDR1 SGHDT and CDR2 YYEEEE. With V trimmed by 3 bases and J by 4 bases, 3 bases remained unmatched.

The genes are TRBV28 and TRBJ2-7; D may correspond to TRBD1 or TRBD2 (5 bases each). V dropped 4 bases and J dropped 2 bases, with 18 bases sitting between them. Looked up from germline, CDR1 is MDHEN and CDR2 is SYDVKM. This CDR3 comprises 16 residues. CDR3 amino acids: CASSSDTGRPTYEQYV. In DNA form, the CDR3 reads TGTGCCAGCAGTTCCGACACGGGACGGCCCACCTACGAGCAGTACGTC.

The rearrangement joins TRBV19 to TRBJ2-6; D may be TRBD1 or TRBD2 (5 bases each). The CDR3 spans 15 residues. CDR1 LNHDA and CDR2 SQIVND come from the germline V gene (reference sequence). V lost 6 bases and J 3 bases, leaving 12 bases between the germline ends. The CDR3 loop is CASRPGAGGANVLTF. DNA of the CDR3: TGTGCCAGTAGGCCTGGGGCGGGTGGGGCCAACGTCCTGACTTTC.

As DNA, the CDR3 is TGTGCCAGCAGTGACAGGGACCGGGAAAAACTGTTTTTT. It translates to CASSDRDREKLFF. This sequence joins TRBV2 and TRBJ1-4; possible D gene TRBD1, 5 bases. This CDR3 is built from 13 residues. Germline V CDR1 and CDR2: SNHLY, FYNNEI. V lost 3 bases and J 8 bases, leaving 10 bases between the germline ends.

CDR3 sequence: CASSLSPGAMGDEQFF. The CDR3 DNA reads as TGTGCCAGCAGCTTGAGCCCTGGGGCTATGGGGGATGAGCAGTTCTTC. The gene calls are TRBV5-6 and TRBJ2-1; D could derive from TRBD1 or TRBD2 (5 bases each). V lost 1 base, J lost 8 bases, and 19 bases lay in between. Germline CDR1 is SGHDT and CDR2 is YYEEEE. This CDR3 is built from 16 residues.

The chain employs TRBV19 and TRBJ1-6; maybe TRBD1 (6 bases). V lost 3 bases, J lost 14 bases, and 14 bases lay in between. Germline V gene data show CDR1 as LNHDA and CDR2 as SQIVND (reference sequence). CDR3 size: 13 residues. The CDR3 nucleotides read TGTGCCAGTAGTATGGGCCAGGGGATTGCCCTCCACTTT. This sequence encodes CASSMGQGIALHF.

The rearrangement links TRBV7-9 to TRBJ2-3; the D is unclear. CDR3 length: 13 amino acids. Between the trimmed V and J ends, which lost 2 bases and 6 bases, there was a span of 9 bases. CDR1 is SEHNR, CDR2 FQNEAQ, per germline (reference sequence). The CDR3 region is CASSLNVRDTQYF. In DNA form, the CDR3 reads TGTGCCAGCAGCTTAAATGTGCGGGATACGCAGTATTTT.

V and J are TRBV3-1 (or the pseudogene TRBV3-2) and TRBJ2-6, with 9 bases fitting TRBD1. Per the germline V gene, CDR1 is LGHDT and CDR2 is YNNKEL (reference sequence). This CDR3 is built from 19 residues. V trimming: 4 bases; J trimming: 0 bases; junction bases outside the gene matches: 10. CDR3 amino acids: CASSPSAGQGSSGANVLTF. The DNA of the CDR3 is TGTGCCAGCAGCCCCTCCGCGGGACAGGGAAGCTCTGGGGCCAACGTCCTGACTTTC.

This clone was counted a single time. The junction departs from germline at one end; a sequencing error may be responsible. CDR3: CASSYLSNQLQHF. CDR3 DNA sequence: TGTGCCAGCAGTTACCTCAGCAATCAGCTCCAGCATTTT. V gene TRBV2 combines with J gene TRBJ1-5; D gene ambiguous. The CDR3 consists of 13 residues. CDR1 is SNHLY, CDR2 FYNNEI, per germline.

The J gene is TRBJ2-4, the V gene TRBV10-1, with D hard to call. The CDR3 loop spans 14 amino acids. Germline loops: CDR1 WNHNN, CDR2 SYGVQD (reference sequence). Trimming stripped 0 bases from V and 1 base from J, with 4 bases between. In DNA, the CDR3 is TGCGCCAGCAGTGAGTCCGGGGCCAAAAACATTCAGTACTTC. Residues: CASSESGAKNIQYF.

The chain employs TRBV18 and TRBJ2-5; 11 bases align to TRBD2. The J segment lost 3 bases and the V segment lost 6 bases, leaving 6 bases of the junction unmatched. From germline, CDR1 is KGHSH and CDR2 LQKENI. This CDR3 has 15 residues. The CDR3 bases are TGTGCCAGCTCCCTAACGACTAGCGGGGAAGAGACCCAGTACTTC. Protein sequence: CASSLTTSGEETQYF.

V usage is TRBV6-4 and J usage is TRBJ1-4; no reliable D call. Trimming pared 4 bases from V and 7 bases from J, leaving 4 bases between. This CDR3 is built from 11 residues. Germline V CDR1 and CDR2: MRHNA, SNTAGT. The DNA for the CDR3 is TGTGCCAGCAGTGGTAGTGAAAAACTGTTTTTT. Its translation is CASSGSEKLFF.

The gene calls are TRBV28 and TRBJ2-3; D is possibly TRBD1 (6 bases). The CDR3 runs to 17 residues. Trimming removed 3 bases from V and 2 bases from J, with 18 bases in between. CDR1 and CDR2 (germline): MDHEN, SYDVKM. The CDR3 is CASSFLQGSGPTDTQYF. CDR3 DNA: TGTGCCAGCAGTTTCTTGCAGGGGTCGGGCCCCACAGATACGCAGTATTTT.